This T cell receptor (beta chain) was documented in a study of blood T cell repertoires in COVID-19. Overall study context: Whether acute or convalescent, the COVID-19 samples came from the United States, Italy and Spain. From T cells, B-cell-depleted T cells, or PBMCs came the material, which was cDNA or gDNA.

Seattle researchers signed up patients amid active infection and tracked them longitudinally. Original processing notes: Counts of nucleated cells, estimated from reference gene primer amplification, were obtained. TCRdb's table, derived via immunoSEQ multiplex PCR, lists solely in-frame clones and lacks some. V and J calls plus clone size are reproduced from that table; the DNA served to infer D and trimming. The table includes under 200,000 clones, approximately 84% detected once. Germline V CDR1 and CDR2: GTSNPN, SVGIG (reference sequence). The CDR3 loop spans 13 amino acids. V lost 0 bases, J lost 14 bases, and 9 bases stayed unmatched.

The sample taken for sequencing was peripheral blood. This sequence joins TRBV30 and TRBJ2-1, with 8 bases that match TRBD1. This receptor was obtained from a woman between 50 and 59 years old with COVID-19, enrolled during active disease. CDR3 nucleotides: TGTGCCTGGAGTGTACAAGGGACAGGTAGAAAGTTCTTC. It translates to CAWSVQGTGRKFF.